The clone carrying this T cell receptor beta chain has only one observation. Data came from immunoSEQ multiplex PCR; TCRdb stores just in-frame clones and leaves some out. The repertoire consists of about 500,000 clones, with approximately 78% occurring once and the leading ten covering roughly 0.013%. The CDR3 length is 15 residues. The germline V gene encodes CDR1 MGHRA and CDR2 YSYEKL. Germline trimming cut 3 bases from V and 5 bases from J; bases unmatched to any gene: 5. This sample stems from a study of shared T cell receptors in the human thymus. This sample was also put to use in a study of human thymus T cells. That study reports: Donors consisted of healthy Finnish infants (having corrective surgery for congenital heart defects). The source of the thymus tissue was resections taken during corrective heart surgery. Thymic as well as blood repertoires seemed to favor certain V and J genes unevenly. There were highly overlapping thymic repertoires among unrelated individuals, as related research reported.

The chain recombines TRBV4-1 with TRBJ2-5; 11 bases match TRBD1. The sequence derives from a boy under two years old with a congenital heart defect. Input material: thymocytes. The CDR3 region is CASSQPRDRGETQYF. Here the CDR3 DNA reads TGCGCCAGCAGCCAGCCCCGGGACAGGGGGGAGACCCAGTACTTC.